This T cell receptor (beta chain) was obtained from a study of pediatric ulcerative colitis. One to two pinch biopsies were taken from the rectum during colonoscopy. The diagnostic colonoscopy in ulcerative colitis patients preceded any immunosuppressive treatment. V lost 6 bases and J lost 3, with 18 bases in between. The germline gives CDR1 MNHNY, CDR2 SVGAGI (reference sequence). The CDR3 length is 16 residues. Generated by immunoSEQ multiplex PCR, the TCRdb table keeps only in-frame clones and is missing some. The table lists tens of thousands of clones, around 73% of them singletons. The clonotype originates from a boy aged 5-17 years with moderate ulcerative colitis. Sequencing used gut tissue. This chain links TRBV6-6 with TRBJ2-1; D possibly uses TRBD1 or TRBD2 (6 bases each). This chain's CDR3 is CASRKHIGGLYNEQFF. CDR3 DNA: TGTGCCAGCAGAAAGCATATTGGGGGGCTCTACAATGAGCAGTTCTTC.